One and the same sample provided the 4 T cell receptor beta chains below, sequenced in a study of cytomegalovirus exposure and HLA in healthy donors. With 60 Vbeta and 13 Jbeta primers, the PCR was carried out. Profiling relied on immunoSEQ multiplex PCR, and the TCRdb table lists in-frame clones only, not all of them. The repertoire holds 30,000 to 40,000 clones, 68% seen once, with roughly 3.7% in the top ten. Sequencing was carried out using PBMCs. Receptors were obtained from a man aged 35-49 years in good health and CMV-seronegative.

The chain combines TRBV29-1 with TRBJ2-3, with 8 bases matching TRBD1. Germline V CDR1 and CDR2: SQVTM, ANQGSEA. This CDR3 spans 12 amino acids. V trimming: 7 bases; J trimming: 3 bases; junction bases outside the gene matches: 3. The CDR3 DNA reads as TGCAGCGCACGACAGGGGACAGATACGCAGTATTTT. Encoded protein: CSARQGTDTQYF.

This clone was seen only a few times. This chain joins TRBV2 and TRBJ2-6, with D perhaps TRBD2 (5 bases). The CDR3 consists of 19 residues. The V end lost 2 bases, the J end lost 0 bases, and 17 bases lay between the germline ends. Germline V gene lookup returns CDR1 SNHLY and CDR2 FYNNEI. As DNA, the CDR3 is TGTGCCAGCAGTGAATCCCTCTTCGGACTGCGCTCTGGGGCCAACGTCCTGACTTTC. Protein: CASSESLFGLRSGANVLTF.

This clone showed up just a few times. V usage is TRBV25-1 and J usage is TRBJ1-6; D is uncertain. Per the germline V gene, CDR1 is MGHDK and CDR2 is SYGVNS. There are 14 residues in the CDR3. Trimming stripped 6 bases from V and 9 bases from J, with 15 bases between. The CDR3 bases are TGTGCCAGCAGACCCGCGGATGAGATTTCACCCCTCCACTTT. It specifies CASRPADEISPLHF. The full variable domain, its missing parts supplied by reference TRBV25-1 and TRBJ1-6, is EADIYQTPRYLVIGTGKKITLECSQTMGHDKMYWYQQDPGMELHLIHYSYGVNSTEKGDLSSESTVSRIRTEHFPLTLESARPSHTSQYLCASRPADEISPLHFGNGTRLTVT.

The gene calls are TRBV23-1 and TRBJ1-1; weak D call: TRBD1 (6 bases). TRBV23-1 is annotated as an ORF whose role is uncertain. The CDR3 loop spans 14 amino acids. V dropped 0 bases and J dropped 4 bases, with 9 bases sitting between them. CDR3 coding DNA: TGCGCCAGCAGTCAATCTCCAGGGGTCACTGAAGCTTTCTTT. Translation gives CASSQSPGVTEAFF.